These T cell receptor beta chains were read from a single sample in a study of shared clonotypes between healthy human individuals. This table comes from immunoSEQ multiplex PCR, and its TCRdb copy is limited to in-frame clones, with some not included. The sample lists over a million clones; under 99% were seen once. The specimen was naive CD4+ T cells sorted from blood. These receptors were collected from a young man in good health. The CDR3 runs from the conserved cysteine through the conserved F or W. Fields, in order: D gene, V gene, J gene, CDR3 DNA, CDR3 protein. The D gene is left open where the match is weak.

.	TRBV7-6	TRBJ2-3	TGTGCCAGCAGCTTGGGTCTTAGCACAGATACGCAGTATTTT	CASSLGLSTDTQYF
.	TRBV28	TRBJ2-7	TGTGCCAGCAGATTGGGTCCAGGGTTCTACGAGCAGTACTTC	CASRLGPGFYEQYF
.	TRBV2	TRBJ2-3	TGTGCCTCTAAGGTGGGAGGAGGGCCAGATACGCAGTATTTT	CASKVGGGPDTQYF
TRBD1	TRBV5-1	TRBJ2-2	TGCGCCAGCAGCATCCGGGACAGAGCCACCGGGGAGCTGTTTTTT	CASSIRDRATGELFF
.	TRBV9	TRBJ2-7	TGTGCCAGCAGCGTAGAGGGCAGGCCCTTGGGAGAGCAGTACTTC	CASSVEGRPLGEQYF
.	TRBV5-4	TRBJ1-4	TGTGCCAGCAGCTTGGTTCCAGGGAATTTCGAAAAACTGTTTTTT	CASSLVPGNFEKLFF
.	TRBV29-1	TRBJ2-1	TGCAGCGTCCGGGCCCCTCTAAAGGGTGAGCAGTTCTTC	CSVRAPLKGEQFF
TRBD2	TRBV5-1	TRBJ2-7	TGCGCCAGCAGCCCCGTCGGCGGGAGATTTGCCTACGAGCAGTACTTC	CASSPVGGRFAYEQYF
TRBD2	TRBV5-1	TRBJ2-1	TGCGCCAGCAGCTTGGTTACTAGCGGGATTACTGAGCAGTTCTTC	CASSLVTSGITEQFF
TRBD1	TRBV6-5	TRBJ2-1	TGTGCCAGCACCCCCCTCCAGGGGGCAACTCGGGAGCAGTTCTTC	CASTPLQGATREQFF
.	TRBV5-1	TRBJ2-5	TGCGCCAGCAGCTCCGGGACTCTCCAAGAGACCCAGTACTTC	CASSSGTLQETQYF
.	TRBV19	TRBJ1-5	TGTGCCAGTAGTACAGGGCGGACCTCTATCTCTCAGCCCCAGCATTTT	CASSTGRTSISQPQHF
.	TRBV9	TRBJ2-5	TGTGCCAGCAGCGTAGAACAGGGTGCTGGTGAGACCCAGTACTTC	CASSVEQGAGETQYF
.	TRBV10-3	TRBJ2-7	TGTGCCATCAGGCCCCCCGGCCCCTACGAGCAGTACTTC	CAIRPPGPYEQYF
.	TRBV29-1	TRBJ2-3	TGCAGCGTTGTCAGGTTCACAGATACGCAGTATTTT	CSVVRFTDTQYF
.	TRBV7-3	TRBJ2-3	TGTGCCAGCAGCTCCTCCCCGTCGCTCGGAGATACGCAGTATTTT	CASSSSPSLGDTQYF
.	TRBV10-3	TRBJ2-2	TGTGCCACCAGGGGGAACACCGGGGAGCTGTTTTTT	CATRGNTGELFF
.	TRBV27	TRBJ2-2	TGTGCCAGCAGAATAGCGGCGAACACCGGGGAGCTGTTTTTT	CASRIAANTGELFF
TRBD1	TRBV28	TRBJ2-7	TGTGCCACAACCGGGACAGGTCTCGAGCAGTACTTC	CATTGTGLEQYF
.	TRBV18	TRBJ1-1	TGTGCCAGCTCCGGCAGGGGCGGCGAGGAAGCTTTCTTT	CASSGRGGEEAFF
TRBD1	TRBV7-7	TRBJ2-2	TGTGCTAGCAGCGAGAACCTGGACAGGGGCACCGGGGAGCTGTTTTTT	CASSENLDRGTGELFF
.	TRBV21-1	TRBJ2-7	TGTGCCATTAACAATGCCTACGAGCAGTACTTC	CAINNAYEQYF
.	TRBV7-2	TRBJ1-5	TGTGCCAGCAGCTCCCGGGGAGGCAATCAGCCCCAGCATTTT	CASSSRGGNQPQHF
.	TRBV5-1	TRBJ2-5	TGCGCCAGCTCGGGGGGCGCCGTCCGAGGGGAGACCCAGTACTTC	CASSGGAVRGETQYF
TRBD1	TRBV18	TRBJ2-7	TGTGCCAGCTCACCCAGGGACAGGGCCTACGAGCAGTACTTC	CASSPRDRAYEQYF
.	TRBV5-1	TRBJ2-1	TGCGCCAGCAGCTCCACGGGGCCGGGACACAATGAGCAGTTCTTC	CASSSTGPGHNEQFF
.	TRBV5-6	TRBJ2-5	TGTGCCAGCAGCTTGTGGGGGAGAGAGACCCAGTACTTC	CASSLWGRETQYF
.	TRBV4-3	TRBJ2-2	TGCGCCAGCAGCCAGGAAACACCGGGGCCAGGCACCGGGGAGCTGTTTTTT	CASSQETPGPGTGELFF